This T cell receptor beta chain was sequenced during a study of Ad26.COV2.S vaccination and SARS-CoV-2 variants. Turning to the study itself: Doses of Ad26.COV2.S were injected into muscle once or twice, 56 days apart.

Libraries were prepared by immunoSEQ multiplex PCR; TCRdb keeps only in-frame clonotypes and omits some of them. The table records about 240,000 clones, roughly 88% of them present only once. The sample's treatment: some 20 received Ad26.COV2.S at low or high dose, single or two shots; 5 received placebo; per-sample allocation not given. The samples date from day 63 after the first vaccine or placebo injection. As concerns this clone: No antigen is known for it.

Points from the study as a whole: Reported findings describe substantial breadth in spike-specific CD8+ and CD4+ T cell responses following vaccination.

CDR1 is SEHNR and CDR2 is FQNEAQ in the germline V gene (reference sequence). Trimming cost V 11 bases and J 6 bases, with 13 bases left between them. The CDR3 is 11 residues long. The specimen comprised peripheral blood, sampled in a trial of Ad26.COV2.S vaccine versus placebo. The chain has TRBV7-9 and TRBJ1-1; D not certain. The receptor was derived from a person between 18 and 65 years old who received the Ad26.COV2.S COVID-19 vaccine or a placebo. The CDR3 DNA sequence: TGTGCCGGAGAATATGGTCCTGAAGCTTTCTTT. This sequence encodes CAGEYGPEAFF.